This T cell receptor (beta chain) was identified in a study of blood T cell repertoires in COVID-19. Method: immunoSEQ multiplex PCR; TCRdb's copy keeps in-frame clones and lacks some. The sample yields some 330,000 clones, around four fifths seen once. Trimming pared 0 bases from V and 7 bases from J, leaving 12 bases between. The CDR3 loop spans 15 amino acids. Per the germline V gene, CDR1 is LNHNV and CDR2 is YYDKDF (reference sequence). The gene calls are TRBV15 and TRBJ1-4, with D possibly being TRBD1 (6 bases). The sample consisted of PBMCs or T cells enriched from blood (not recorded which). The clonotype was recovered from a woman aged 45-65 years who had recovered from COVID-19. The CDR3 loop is CATSRDQGRAEKLFF. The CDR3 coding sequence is TGTGCCACCAGCAGAGATCAGGGGCGCGCTGAAAAACTGTTTTTT.